This T cell receptor (beta chain) originates from a study of shared clonotypes between healthy human individuals. Splitting of CD4+ cells produced CD45RA+ naive and CD45RA-negative memory subsets. Trimming removed 8 bases at V and 8 bases at J, with 18 bases between. Germline V CDR1 and CDR2: MGHDK, SYGVNS. The CDR3 runs 13 residues. Profiling relied on immunoSEQ multiplex PCR, and the TCRdb table lists in-frame clones only, not all of them. The data hold 2 million to 2.5 million clones, with more than 85% observed a single time. The chain uses TRBV25-1 and TRBJ1-2; TRBD1 might be the D (5 bases). Input material: naive CD4+ T cells from PBMCs. Specified subset: CD45RA+ positively selected. The clonotype was recovered from a man aged 18 to 29 in good health. Some clones in this sample may be carry-over from other donors' samples. This chain's CDR3 is CASQRDVGYGYTF. In DNA, the CDR3 is TGTGCCAGCCAGAGGGACGTAGGCTACGGCTACACCTTC.